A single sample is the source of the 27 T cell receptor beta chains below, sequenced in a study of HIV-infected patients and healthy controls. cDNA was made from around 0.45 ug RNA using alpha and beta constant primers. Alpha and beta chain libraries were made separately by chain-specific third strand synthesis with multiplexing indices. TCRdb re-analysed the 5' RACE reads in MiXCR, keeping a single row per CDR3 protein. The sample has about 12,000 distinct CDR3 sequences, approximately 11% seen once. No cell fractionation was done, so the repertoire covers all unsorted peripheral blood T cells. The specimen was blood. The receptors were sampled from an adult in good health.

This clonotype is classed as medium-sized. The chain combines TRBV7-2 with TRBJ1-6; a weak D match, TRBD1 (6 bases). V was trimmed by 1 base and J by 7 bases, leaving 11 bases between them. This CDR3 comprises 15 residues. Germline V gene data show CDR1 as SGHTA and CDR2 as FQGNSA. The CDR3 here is CASSLDRVENSPLHF. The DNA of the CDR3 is TGTGCCAGCAGCTTAGACAGGGTAGAAAATTCACCCCTCCACTTT.

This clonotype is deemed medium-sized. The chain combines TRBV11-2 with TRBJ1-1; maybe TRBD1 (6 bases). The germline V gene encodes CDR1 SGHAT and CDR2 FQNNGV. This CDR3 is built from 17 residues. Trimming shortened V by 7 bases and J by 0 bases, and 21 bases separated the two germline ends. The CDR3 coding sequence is TGTGCCAGCATCCTTAACGCTCGGGGGCATCTGAACACTGAAGCTTTCTTT. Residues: CASILNARGHLNTEAFF.

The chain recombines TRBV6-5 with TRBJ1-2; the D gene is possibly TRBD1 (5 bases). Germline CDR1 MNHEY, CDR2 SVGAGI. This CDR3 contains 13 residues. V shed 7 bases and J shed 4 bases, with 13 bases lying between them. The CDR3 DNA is TGTGCCAGCACCGGACAAGGGAGCTATGGCTACACCTTC. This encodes CASTGQGSYGYTF.

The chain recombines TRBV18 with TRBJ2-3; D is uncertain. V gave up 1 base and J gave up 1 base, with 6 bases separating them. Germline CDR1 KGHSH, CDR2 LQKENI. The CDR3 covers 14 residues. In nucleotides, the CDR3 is TGTGCCAGCTCACCACTTTCCGGCACAGATACGCAGTATTTT. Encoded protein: CASSPLSGTDTQYF.

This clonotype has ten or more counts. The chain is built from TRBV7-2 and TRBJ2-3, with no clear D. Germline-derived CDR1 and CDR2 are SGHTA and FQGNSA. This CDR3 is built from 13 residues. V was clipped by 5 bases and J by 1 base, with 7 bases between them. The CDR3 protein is CASSPQGTDTQYF. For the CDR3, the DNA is TGTGCCAGCAGCCCTCAGGGCACAGATACGCAGTATTTT.

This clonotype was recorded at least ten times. The chain's CDR3 is CSAPGRTEAFF. In DNA, the CDR3 is TGCAGCGCCCCAGGTAGAACTGAAGCTTTCTTT. The gene calls are TRBV29-1 and TRBJ1-1; D uncertain. The CDR3 extends over 11 amino acids. Trimming cost V 7 bases and J 5 bases, with 11 bases left between them. Germline lookup yields CDR1 SQVTM and CDR2 ANQGSEA. Full variable domain (missing parts from reference TRBV29-1 and TRBJ1-1): SAVISQKPSRDICQRGTSLTIQCQVDSQVTMMFWYRQQPGQSLTLIATANQGSEATYESGFVIDKFPISRPNLTFSTLTVSNMSPEDSSIYLCSAPGRTEAFFGQGTRLTVV.

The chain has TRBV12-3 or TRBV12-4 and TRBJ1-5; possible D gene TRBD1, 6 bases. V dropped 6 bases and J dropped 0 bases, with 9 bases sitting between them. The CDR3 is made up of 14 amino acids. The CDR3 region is CASSRGYSNQPQHF. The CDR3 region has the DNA TGTGCCAGCAGCAGGGGTTATAGCAATCAGCCCCAGCATTTT.

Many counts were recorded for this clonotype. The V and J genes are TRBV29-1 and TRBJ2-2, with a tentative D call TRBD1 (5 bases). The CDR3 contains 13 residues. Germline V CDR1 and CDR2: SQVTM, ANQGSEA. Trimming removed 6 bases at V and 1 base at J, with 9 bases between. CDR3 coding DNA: TGCAGCGTGAACGACAGGAACACCGGGGAGCTGTTTTTT. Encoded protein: CSVNDRNTGELFF.

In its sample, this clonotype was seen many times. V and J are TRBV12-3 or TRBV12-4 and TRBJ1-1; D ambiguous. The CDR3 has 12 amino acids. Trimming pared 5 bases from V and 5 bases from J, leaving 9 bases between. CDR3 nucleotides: TGTGCCAGCAGTCCGACGGTTACTGAAGCTTTCTTT. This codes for CASSPTVTEAFF.

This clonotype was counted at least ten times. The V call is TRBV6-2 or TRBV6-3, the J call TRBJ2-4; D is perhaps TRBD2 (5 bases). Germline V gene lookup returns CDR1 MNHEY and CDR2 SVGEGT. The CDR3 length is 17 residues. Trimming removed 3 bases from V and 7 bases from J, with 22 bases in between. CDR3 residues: CASSYSPIRPRGNIQYF. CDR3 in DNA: TGTGCCAGCAGTTATAGCCCTATTCGGCCCCGGGGTAACATTCAGTACTTC.

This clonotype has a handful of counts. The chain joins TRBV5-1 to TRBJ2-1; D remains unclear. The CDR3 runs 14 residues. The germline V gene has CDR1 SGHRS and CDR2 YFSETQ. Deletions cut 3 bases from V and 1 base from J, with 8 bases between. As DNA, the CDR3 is TGCGCCAGCAGCTCCGCGACATCCTACAATGAGCAGTTCTTC. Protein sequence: CASSSATSYNEQFF.

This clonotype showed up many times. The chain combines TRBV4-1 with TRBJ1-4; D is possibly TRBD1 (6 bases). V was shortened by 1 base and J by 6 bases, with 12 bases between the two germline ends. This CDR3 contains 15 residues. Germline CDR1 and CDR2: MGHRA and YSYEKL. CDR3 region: CASSQGQGRDEKLFF. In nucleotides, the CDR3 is TGCGCCAGCAGCCAAGGTCAGGGGAGGGATGAAAAACTGTTTTTT.

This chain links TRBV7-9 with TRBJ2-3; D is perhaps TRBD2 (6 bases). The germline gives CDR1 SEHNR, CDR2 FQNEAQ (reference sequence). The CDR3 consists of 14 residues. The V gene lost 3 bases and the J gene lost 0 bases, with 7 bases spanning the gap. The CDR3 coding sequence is TGTGCCAGCAGCTTCGGGACTAGCACAGATACGCAGTATTTT. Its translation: CASSFGTSTDTQYF.

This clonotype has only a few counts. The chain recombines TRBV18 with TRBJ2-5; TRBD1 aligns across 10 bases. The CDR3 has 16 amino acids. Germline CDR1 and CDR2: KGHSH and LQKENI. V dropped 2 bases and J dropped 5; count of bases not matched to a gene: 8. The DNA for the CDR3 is TGTGCCAGCTCACCAATCCGGGACAGGGGTGTCGAGACCCAGTACTTC. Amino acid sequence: CASSPIRDRGVETQYF.

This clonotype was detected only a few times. This chain's CDR3 is CASSQRAPGGAGELFF. CDR3 in DNA: TGTGCCAGCAGCCAGAGGGCCCCCGGTGGGGCCGGGGAGCTGTTTTTT. The V call is TRBV3-1, the J call TRBJ2-2, with D perhaps matching TRBD2 (5 bases). From germline, CDR1 is LGHDT and CDR2 YNNKEL (reference sequence). The CDR3 extends over 16 amino acids. Trimming removed 3 bases from V and 6 bases from J, with 17 bases in between. The full variable domain, its missing parts supplied by reference TRBV3-1 and TRBJ2-2, is DTAVSQTPKYLVTQMGNDKSIKCEQNLGHDTMYWYKQDSKKFLKIMFSYNNKELIINETVPNRFSPKSPDKAHLNLHINSLELGDSAVYFCASSQRAPGGAGELFFGEGSRLTVL.

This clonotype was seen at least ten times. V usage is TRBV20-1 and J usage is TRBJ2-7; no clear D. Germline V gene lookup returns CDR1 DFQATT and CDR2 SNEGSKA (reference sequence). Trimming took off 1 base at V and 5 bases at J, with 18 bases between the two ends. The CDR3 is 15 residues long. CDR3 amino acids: CSARATATGVHEQYF. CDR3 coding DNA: TGCAGTGCTAGAGCAACCGCAACGGGTGTGCACGAGCAGTACTTC.

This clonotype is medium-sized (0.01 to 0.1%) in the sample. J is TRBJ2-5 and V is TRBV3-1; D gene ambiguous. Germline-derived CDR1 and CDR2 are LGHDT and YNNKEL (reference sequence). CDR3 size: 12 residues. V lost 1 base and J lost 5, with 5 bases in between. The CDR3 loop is CASSQVRETQYF. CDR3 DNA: TGTGCCAGCAGCCAAGTTAGGGAGACCCAGTACTTC.

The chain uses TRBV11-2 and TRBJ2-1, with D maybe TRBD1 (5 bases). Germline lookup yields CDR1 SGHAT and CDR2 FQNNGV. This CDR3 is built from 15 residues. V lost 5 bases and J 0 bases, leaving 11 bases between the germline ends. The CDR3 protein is CASSPVRGSYNEQFF. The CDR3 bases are TGTGCCAGCAGCCCCGTTAGGGGCTCCTACAATGAGCAGTTCTTC.

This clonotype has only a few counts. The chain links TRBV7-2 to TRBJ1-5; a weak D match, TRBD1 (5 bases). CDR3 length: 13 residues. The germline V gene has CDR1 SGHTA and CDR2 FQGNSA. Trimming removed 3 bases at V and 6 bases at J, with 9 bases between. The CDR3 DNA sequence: TGTGCCAGCAGCTTCCGTACAGGTCAGCCCCAGCATTTT. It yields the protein CASSFRTGQPQHF.

The CDR3 region is CASTAGTEAKGELFF. The CDR3 DNA sequence: TGTGCCAGCACTGCCGGGACAGAGGCGAAAGGGGAGCTGTTTTTT. V is TRBV12-3 or TRBV12-4 and J is TRBJ2-2, with 7 bases identical to TRBD1. Trimming at V came to 7 bases and at J to 8 bases, leaving 13 bases not matched to a gene. This CDR3 comprises 15 residues.

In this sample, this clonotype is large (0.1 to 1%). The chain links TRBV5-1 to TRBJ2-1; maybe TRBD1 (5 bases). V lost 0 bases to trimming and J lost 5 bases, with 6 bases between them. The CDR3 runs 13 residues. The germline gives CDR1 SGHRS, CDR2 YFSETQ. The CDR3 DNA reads TGCGCCAGCAGCTTGGCAGGGAACAATGAGCAGTTCTTC. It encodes CASSLAGNNEQFF.

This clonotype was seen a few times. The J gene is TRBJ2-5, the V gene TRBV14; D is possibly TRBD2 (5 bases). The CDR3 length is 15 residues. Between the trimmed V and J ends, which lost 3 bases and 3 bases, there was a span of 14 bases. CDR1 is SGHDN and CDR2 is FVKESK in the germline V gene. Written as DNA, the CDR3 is TGTGCCAGCAGCCACCTCTCGGGAAGAGAAGAGACCCAGTACTTC. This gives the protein CASSHLSGREETQYF.

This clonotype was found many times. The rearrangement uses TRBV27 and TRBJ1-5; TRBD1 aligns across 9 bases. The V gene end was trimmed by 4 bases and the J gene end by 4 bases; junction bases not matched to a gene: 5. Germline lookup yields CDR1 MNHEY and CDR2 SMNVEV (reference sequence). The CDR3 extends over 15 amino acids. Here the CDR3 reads CASSSGTGINQPQHF. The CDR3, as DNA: TGTGCCAGCAGTTCAGGGACAGGGATAAATCAGCCCCAGCATTTT.

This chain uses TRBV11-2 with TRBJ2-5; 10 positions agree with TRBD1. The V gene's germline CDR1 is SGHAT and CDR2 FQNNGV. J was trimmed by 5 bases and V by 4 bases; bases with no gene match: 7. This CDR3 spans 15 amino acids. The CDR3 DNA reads TGTGCCAGCAGCTCTCTGACAGGGGGCGGCGAGACCCAGTACTTC. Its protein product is CASSSLTGGGETQYF.

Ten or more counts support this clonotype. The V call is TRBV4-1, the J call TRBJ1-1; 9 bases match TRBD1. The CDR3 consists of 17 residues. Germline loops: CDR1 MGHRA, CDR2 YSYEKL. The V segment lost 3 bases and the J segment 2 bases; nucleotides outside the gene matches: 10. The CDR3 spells CASSQFTGGINNTEAFF. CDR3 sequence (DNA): TGCGCCAGCAGCCAGTTCACAGGGGGCATTAACAACACTGAAGCTTTCTTT.

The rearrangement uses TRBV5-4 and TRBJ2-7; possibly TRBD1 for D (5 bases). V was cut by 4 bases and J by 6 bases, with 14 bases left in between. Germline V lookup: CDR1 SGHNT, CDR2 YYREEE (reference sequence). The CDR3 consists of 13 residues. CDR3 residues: CASSMQGYSEQYF. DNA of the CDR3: TGTGCCAGCAGCATGCAGGGTTATAGCGAGCAGTACTTC.

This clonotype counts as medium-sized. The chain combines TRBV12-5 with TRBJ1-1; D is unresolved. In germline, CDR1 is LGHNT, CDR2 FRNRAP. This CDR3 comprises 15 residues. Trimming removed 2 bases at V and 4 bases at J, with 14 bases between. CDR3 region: CASGLYMPGATEAFF. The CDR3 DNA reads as TGTGCTAGTGGTTTGTACATGCCAGGAGCCACTGAAGCTTTCTTT. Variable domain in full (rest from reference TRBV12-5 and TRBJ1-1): DARVTQTPRHKVTEMGQEVTMRCQPILGHNTVFWYRQTMMQGLELLAYFRNRAPLDDSGMPKDRFSAEMPDATLATLKIQPSEPRDSAVYFCASGLYMPGATEAFFGQGTRLTVV.